This T cell receptor beta chain comes out of a study of blood T cell repertoires in COVID-19. Profiled with immunoSEQ multiplex PCR; TCRdb holds only in-frame clones, not every one. The table records some 150,000 clones, roughly 85% of them present only once. Germline loops: CDR1 MNHEY, CDR2 SVGEGT. CDR3 length: 17 amino acids. Trimming removed 6 bases from V and 2 bases from J; junction bases left unmatched: 11. The chain employs TRBV6-2 or TRBV6-3 and TRBJ1-5; 9 bases are shared with TRBD1. The TCR sequence derives from a middle-aged man with acute or convalescent COVID-19. Material for sequencing was peripheral blood. CDR3 in amino acids: CASSPGQGSVGNQPQHF. In DNA, the CDR3 is TGTGCCAGCAGCCCTGGACAGGGGAGCGTAGGCAATCAGCCCCAGCATTTT.